A single sample is the source of the 14 T cell receptor beta chains below, sequenced in a study of blood T cells in healthy people across ages. With a J-beta primer mix and a sample-barcoded 5' primer, a second PCR ran about 7 to 12 cycles. Via MiXCR, TCRdb re-called the 5' RACE reads, giving one row per CDR3 protein. The sample consists of about 1.4 million distinct CDR3 sequences, almost 60% of them appearing once. Sequenced material: blood. These receptors all stem from a young man in good health.

This rearrangement joins TRBV12-3 or TRBV12-4 to TRBJ1-4, with a possible D match to TRBD1 (6 bases). The CDR3 loop spans 12 amino acids. V lost 4 bases and J 6 bases, leaving 6 bases between the germline ends. The CDR3 loop is CASSYRDEKLFF. Here the CDR3 DNA reads TGTGCCAGCAGTTACAGGGATGAAAAACTGTTTTTT.

The rearrangement uses TRBV4-3 and TRBJ1-2; perhaps TRBD1 as D (5 bases). CDR3 length: 16 amino acids. Germline V CDR1 and CDR2: LGHNA, YSLEER. The V and J ends lost 0 bases and 4 bases respectively, with 15 bases between them. In DNA, the CDR3 is TGCGCCAGCAGCCAAGACCCAGGCGGGGCCTTCTATGGCTACACCTTC. It codes for CASSQDPGGAFYGYTF.

This clonotype came up a few times. The rearrangement uses TRBV5-1 and TRBJ2-1; 9 nucleotides agree with TRBD2. There are 17 residues in the CDR3. Germline CDR1 is SGHRS and CDR2 is YFSETQ. The V segment lost 4 bases and the J segment 2 bases; nucleotides outside the gene matches: 10. As DNA, the CDR3 is TGCGCCAGCAGCAGTACCTTAGCGGGAGAAGCCTACAATGAGCAGTTCTTC. This sequence encodes CASSSTLAGEAYNEQFF. The whole variable domain, remainder taken from reference TRBV5-1 and TRBJ2-1, is KAGVTQTPRYLIKTRGQQVTLSCSPISGHRSVSWYQQTPGQGLQFLFEYFSETQRNKGNFPGRFSGRQFSNSRSEMNVSTLELGDSALYLCASSSTLAGEAYNEQFFGPGTRLTVL.

The V and J genes are TRBV3-1 and TRBJ2-3; 9 positions agree with TRBD2. The CDR3 loop spans 15 amino acids. Trimming removed 4 bases from V and 4 bases from J; junction bases left unmatched: 6. Germline-derived CDR1 and CDR2 are LGHDT and YNNKEL (reference sequence). This CDR3 is CASSPWRLAADTQYF. DNA for the CDR3: TGTGCCAGCAGCCCCTGGAGACTAGCGGCAGATACGCAGTATTTT.

J is TRBJ1-5 and V is TRBV6-2 or TRBV6-3; 7 bases match TRBD1. Trimming at V came to 8 bases and at J to 2 bases, leaving 3 bases not matched to a gene. CDR3 length: 13 amino acids. Germline CDR1 is MNHEY and CDR2 is SVGEGT. The CDR3 sequence is CASDREGNQPQHF. The CDR3 region has the DNA TGTGCCAGCGACAGGGAGGGCAATCAGCCCCAGCATTTT.

The rearrangement joins TRBV7-2 to TRBJ2-1; 7 bases agree with TRBD2. CDR3 length equals 12 residues. V lost 3 bases, J lost 9 bases, and 2 bases stayed unmatched. Germline CDR1 reads SGHTA; CDR2 reads FQGNSA. The DNA for the CDR3 is TGTGCCAGCAGCTTGACTAGCACTGAGCAGTTCTTC. It specifies CASSLTSTEQFF.

CDR3 coding DNA: TGTGCCAGCAGCAAGACGGGACAGGGAAACTACGAGCAGTACTTC. Translating it yields CASSKTGQGNYEQYF. The chain links TRBV13 to TRBJ2-7; 9 bases line up with TRBD1. The CDR3 runs to 15 residues. The ends lost 5 bases at V and 3 bases at J; junction bases unmatched: 8. Germline values: CDR1 PRHDT, CDR2 FYEKMQ (reference sequence). Looking up the rest from reference TRBV13 and TRBJ2-7 gives the full variable domain: AAGVIQSPRHLIKEKRETATLKCYPIPRHDTVYWYQQGPGQDPQFLISFYEKMQSDKGSIPDRFSAQQFSDYHSELNMSSLELGDSALYFCASSKTGQGNYEQYFGPGTRLTVT.

The chain uses TRBV7-2 and TRBJ1-1; D is possibly TRBD1 (5 bases). The CDR3 has 17 amino acids. Germline CDR1 is SGHTA and CDR2 is FQGNSA. The ends were cut back, 0 bases at V and 0 bases at J, with 14 bases in the middle. The CDR3 here is CASSLAPTSTVNTEAFF. As DNA, the CDR3 is TGTGCCAGCAGCTTAGCCCCAACCTCGACAGTGAACACTGAAGCTTTCTTT.

The chain links TRBV7-9 to TRBJ1-5, with D possibly matching TRBD1 (5 bases). The CDR3 length is 14 residues. V dropped 8 bases and J dropped 5 bases, with 16 bases sitting between them. Looked up from germline, CDR1 is SEHNR and CDR2 is FQNEAQ (reference sequence). DNA of the CDR3: TGTGCCAGCGGACCGGCCACAGGAGATCAGCCCCAGCATTTT. Protein product: CASGPATGDQPQHF.

This clonotype was seen a handful of times. CDR3 protein: CASSVTGTGLDTQYF. CDR3 bases: TGTGCCAGCAGCGTAACCGGGACAGGGTTGGATACGCAGTATTTT. The V call is TRBV7-2, the J call TRBJ2-3; the match to TRBD1 covers 9 bases. With 5 bases clipped from V and 6 bases from J, the junction kept 9 bases outside the gene matches. The CDR3 has 15 residues. CDR1 SGHTA and CDR2 FQGNSA come from the germline V gene.

This chain links TRBV5-6 with TRBJ1-2; perhaps TRBD1 as D (5 bases). V was cut by 4 bases and J by 4 bases, with 20 bases left in between. The germline CDR1 and CDR2 sequences are SGHDT and YYEEEE. The CDR3 contains 16 residues. The CDR3, as DNA: TGTGCCAGCAGCAAACAACCCCGGGACGGTAGCTATGGCTACACCTTC. This encodes CASSKQPRDGSYGYTF.

The chain recombines TRBV15 with TRBJ1-6, with TRBD1 as a possible D gene (5 bases). V was pared by 4 bases and J by 6 bases, with 16 bases between. Germline loops: CDR1 LNHNV, CDR2 YYDKDF (reference sequence). This CDR3 is built from 16 residues. The CDR3 protein is CATSIYLLQGNSPLHF. In DNA, the CDR3 is TGTGCCACCAGCATCTACTTATTGCAGGGTAATTCACCCCTCCACTTT.

Ten or more counts support this clonotype. This chain joins TRBV6-5 and TRBJ1-5, with TRBD1 as a possible D gene (5 bases). Germline-derived CDR1 and CDR2 are MNHEY and SVGAGI. Trimming pared 5 bases from V and 6 bases from J, leaving 11 bases between. The CDR3 has 13 residues. This CDR3 reads CASSLGVGQPQHF. In nucleotides, the CDR3 is TGTGCCAGCAGTCTGGGGGTAGGTCAGCCCCAGCATTTT.

This clonotype was picked up a small number of times. The chain employs TRBV7-9 and TRBJ1-2; TRBD1 is a possible D gene (5 bases). The CDR3 has 16 amino acids. Germline CDR1 and CDR2: SEHNR and FQNEAQ (reference sequence). Trimming took off 5 bases at V and 2 bases at J, with 18 bases between the two ends. The CDR3 DNA is TGTGCCAGCAGCCCACGGCGCCCGGGGGACAACTATGGCTACACCTTC. This gives the protein CASSPRRPGDNYGYTF.